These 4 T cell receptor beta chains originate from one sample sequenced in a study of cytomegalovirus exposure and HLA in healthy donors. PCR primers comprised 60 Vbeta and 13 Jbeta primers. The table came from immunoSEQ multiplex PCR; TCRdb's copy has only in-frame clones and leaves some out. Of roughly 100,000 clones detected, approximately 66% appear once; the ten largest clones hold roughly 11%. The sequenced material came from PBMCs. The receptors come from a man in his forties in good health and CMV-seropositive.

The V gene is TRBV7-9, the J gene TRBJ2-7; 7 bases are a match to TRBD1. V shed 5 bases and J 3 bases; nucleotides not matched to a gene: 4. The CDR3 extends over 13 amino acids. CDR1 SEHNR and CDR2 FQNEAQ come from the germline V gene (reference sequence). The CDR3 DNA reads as TGTGCCAGCAGCGGGGGACAGAACTACGAGCAGTACTTC. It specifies CASSGGQNYEQYF.

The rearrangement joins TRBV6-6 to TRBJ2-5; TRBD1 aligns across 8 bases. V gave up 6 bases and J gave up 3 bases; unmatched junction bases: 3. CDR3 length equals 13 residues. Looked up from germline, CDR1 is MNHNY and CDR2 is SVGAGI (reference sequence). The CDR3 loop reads CASRDRAKETQYF. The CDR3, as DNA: TGTGCCAGCAGGGACAGGGCCAAAGAGACCCAGTACTTC.

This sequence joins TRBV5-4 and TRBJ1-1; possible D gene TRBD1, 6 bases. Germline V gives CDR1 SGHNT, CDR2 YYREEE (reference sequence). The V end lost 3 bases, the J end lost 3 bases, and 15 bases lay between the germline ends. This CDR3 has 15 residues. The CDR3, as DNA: TGTGCCAGCAGCTCGGGTGGACAGCAGTACACTGAAGCTTTCTTT. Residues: CASSSGGQQYTEAFF.

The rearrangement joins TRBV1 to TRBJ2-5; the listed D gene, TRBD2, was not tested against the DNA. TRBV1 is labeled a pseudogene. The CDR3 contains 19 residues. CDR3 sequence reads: CTSSQTTSGSPGAQETQYF. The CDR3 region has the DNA TGCACCAGCAGCCAAACGACTAGCGGGAGCCCGGGGGCCCAAGAGACCCAGTACTTC.